A selection of T cell receptor beta chains follows, all from one sample in a study of cytomegalovirus exposure and HLA in healthy donors. Profiling relied on immunoSEQ multiplex PCR, and the TCRdb table lists in-frame clones only, not all of them. The sample lists about 140,000 clones, about three fifths occurring once. The specimen sequenced was PBMCs. Every receptor here comes from a male donor in good health and CMV-seronegative. Each CDR3 is given with its conserved first and last residue. A D gene is named only where the DNA matches it firmly. A row's size may be missing; if present it is once, few, many or a size class.

d_call j_call clone_size v_call cdr3_aa cdr3_nt
TRBD1 TRBJ2-1 . TRBV19 CASSIIHRGPYNEQFF TGTGCCAGTAGTATCATCCACAGGGGACCCTACAATGAGCAGTTCTTC
TRBD2 TRBJ2-1 . TRBV5-5 CASSLIRTSGNNEQFF TGTGCCAGCAGCTTGATTCGGACTAGCGGAAACAATGAGCAGTTCTTC
. TRBJ1-1 . TRBV5-6 CASSTGGNTEAFF TGTGCCAGCAGCACGGGAGGTAACACTGAAGCTTTCTTT
TRBD1 TRBJ2-7 . TRBV7-3 CASSLAPPGQGWDEQYF TGTGCCAGCAGCTTAGCCCCTCCGGGACAGGGGTGGGACGAGCAGTACTTC
TRBD1 TRBJ2-7 once TRBV27 CASSRRTGEFYEQYF TGTGCCAGCAGCCGTCGGACAGGGGAATTTTACGAGCAGTACTTC
. TRBJ1-3 few TRBV28 CASRETAGNTIYF TGTGCCAGCAGGGAGACAGCTGGAAACACCATATATTTT
. TRBJ2-7 . TRBV27 CASSLSPYSYEQYF TGTGCCAGCAGTTTATCCCCCTACTCCTACGAGCAGTACTTC
. TRBJ1-6 . TRBV7-9 CSSSLEQGYNSPLHF TGTTCCAGCAGCTTAGAGCAGGGGTATAATTCACCCCTCCACTTT
. TRBJ1-4 . TRBV25-1 CASSPSRGANEKLFF TGTGCCAGCAGTCCATCCAGGGGAGCAAATGAAAAACTATTTTTT
. TRBJ1-1 few TRBV10-1 CASSDQGEAFF TGCGCCAGCAGTGATCAGGGTGAAGCTTTCTTT
TRBD1 TRBJ1-1 . TRBV11-1 CASSAYRGETEAFF TGTGCCAGCAGCGCATACAGGGGGGAGACTGAAGCTTTCTTT
. TRBJ2-5 . TRBV19 CASSIETGQVQETQYF TGTGCCAGTAGTATAGAAACAGGGCAAGTCCAAGAGACCCAGTACTTC
TRBD1 TRBJ1-2 . TRBV30 CAWRPMTGVRSYYGYTF TGTGCCTGGAGACCAATGACAGGGGTGCGTTCGTACTATGGCTACACCTTC
. TRBJ1-5 few TRBV19 CASSIGRVVGQPQHF TGTGCCAGTAGTATAGGCAGGGTGGTCGGTCAGCCCCAGCATTTT
. TRBJ1-3 . TRBV6-1 CASSELGGSSGNTIYF TGTGCCAGCAGTGAACTCGGGGGGAGCTCTGGAAACACCATATATTTT
TRBD2 TRBJ2-7 . TRBV30 CAWSGTSGGTYEQYF TGTGCCTGGAGCGGAACTAGCGGGGGGACCTACGAGCAGTACTTC
. TRBJ2-1 few TRBV9 CASSVDGNTGQFF TGTGCCAGCAGCGTAGATGGCAACACGGGGCAGTTCTTC
TRBD1 TRBJ1-4 . TRBV4-2 CASSPLTGTEKLFF TGTGCCAGCAGCCCTCTGACAGGGACTGAAAAACTGTTTTTT
. TRBJ2-3 . TRBV4-1 CASSQVQADTQYF TGCGCCAGCAGCCAAGTACAGGCGGATACGCAGTATTTT
. TRBJ2-5 . TRBV29-1 CSVRGQGILGTQYF TGCAGCGTCCGTGGCCAGGGTATCCTCGGGACCCAGTACTTC
. TRBJ2-7 . TRBV23-1 CASSQSWQGPPDEQYF TGCGCCAGCAGTCAATCCTGGCAGGGGCCTCCTGATGAGCAGTACTTC
TRBD1 TRBJ1-2 . TRBV28 CASSLTGGGYTF TGTGCCAGCAGTTTGACAGGGGGCGGCTACACCTTC
TRBD2 TRBJ2-3 . TRBV6-5 CASSYLAGGQDTQYF TGTGCCAGCAGTTACTTAGCGGGGGGCCAGGATACGCAGTATTTT
TRBD1 TRBJ1-2 . TRBV2 CASSRNRGDYGYTF TGTGCCAGCAGCCGTAACAGGGGAGACTATGGCTACACCTTC
. TRBJ1-2 . TRBV30 CACNDYGGGYTF TGTGCCTGCAACGACTACGGGGGGGGCTACACCTTC
. TRBJ2-2 . TRBV5-4 CASSFRDGGNTGELFF TGTGCCAGCAGCTTCCGGGACGGGGGGAACACCGGGGAGCTGTTTTTT
. TRBJ1-2 . TRBV5-5 CASSSVDWDNYGYTF TGTGCCAGCAGCTCCGTGGACTGGGATAACTATGGCTACACCTTC
. TRBJ1-1 . TRBV6-1 CASSDKGEINTEAFF TGTGCCAGCAGTGATAAGGGGGAGATAAACACTGAAGCTTTCTTT
. TRBJ1-2 . TRBV19 CASNRDGGVYGYTF TGTGCCAGTAACAGGGATGGGGGGGTCTATGGCTACACCTTC
TRBD1 TRBJ1-4 . TRBV5-6 CASSTQGGGEKLFF TGTGCCAGCAGCACACAAGGGGGCGGTGAAAAACTGTTTTTT
. TRBJ1-1 . TRBV19 CASSISSGSMNTEAFF TGTGCCAGTAGTATTTCAAGCGGGTCAATGAACACTGAAGCTTTCTTT
. TRBJ1-2 few TRBV7-9 CASSLGGAWYGYTF TGTGCCAGCAGCTTGGGGGGGGCATGGTATGGCTACACCTTC
. TRBJ1-5 . TRBV19 CASSIRQGSSGNQPQHF TGTGCCAGTAGTATTCGCCAGGGGTCGTCCGGCAATCAGCCCCAGCATTTT
TRBD2 TRBJ2-7 . TRBV5-6 CASSRGGYEQYF TGTGCCAGCAGCCGGGGGGGATACGAGCAGTACTTC
. TRBJ2-3 few TRBV6-5 CASRDQVLSTDTQYF TGTGCCAGCAGGGATCAGGTACTTAGCACAGATACGCAGTATTTT
TRBD1 TRBJ2-7 . TRBV29-1 CSVEDGTGDYEQYF TGCAGCGTTGAAGATGGGACAGGGGATTACGAGCAGTACTTC
. TRBJ1-1 . TRBV30 CAWSRAGRTEAFF TGTGCCTGGAGTCGGGCAGGGCGCACTGAAGCTTTCTTT
. TRBJ2-7 . TRBV28 CASSPGTYEQYF TGTGCCAGCAGTCCGGGTACCTACGAGCAGTACTTC
. TRBJ2-7 . TRBV15 CATSRGTYNYEQYF TGTGCCACCAGCAGAGGGACTTACAACTACGAGCAGTACTTC
. TRBJ2-1 few TRBV5-6 CASSWASRVRGNEQFF TGTGCCAGCAGCTGGGCTAGCCGAGTTAGGGGGAATGAGCAGTTCTTC
TRBD1 TRBJ2-7 few TRBV11-2 CASSLGQGAREQYF TGTGCCAGCAGCCTTGGACAGGGGGCTAGGGAGCAGTACTTC
TRBD1 TRBJ2-3 . TRBV7-6 CASRAGQGMSYTDTQYF TGTGCCAGCAGGGCCGGACAGGGGATGAGCTACACAGATACGCAGTATTTT
TRBD2 TRBJ2-3 few TRBV2 CASSATSGGTDTQYF TGTGCCAGCAGTGCTACTAGCGGGGGCACAGATACGCAGTATTTT
TRBD1 TRBJ1-1 . TRBV19 CASRSRGTGGFMNTEAFF TGTGCCAGTAGATCGAGGGGGACAGGGGGCTTTATGAACACTGAAGCTTTCTTT
. TRBJ2-7 . TRBV19 CASSKQSRDYEQYF TGTGCCAGTAGTAAACAGTCTCGGGACTACGAGCAGTACTTC
TRBD2 TRBJ2-7 few TRBV11-2 CASSLPRTSGGEQYF TGTGCCAGCAGCTTACCCCGGACTAGCGGGGGTGAGCAGTACTTC
TRBD1 TRBJ2-2 few TRBV10-2 CASSDGGDRGTGELFF TGCGCCAGCAGTGACGGGGGGGACAGGGGGACCGGGGAGCTGTTTTTT
TRBD1 TRBJ1-5 . TRBV5-4 CASSSQGGQPQHF TGTGCCAGCAGCTCGCAGGGGGGTCAGCCCCAGCATTTT
. TRBJ1-2 . TRBV7-9 CASSSVTEYYGYTF TGTGCCAGCAGCTCAGTCACAGAGTACTATGGCTACACCTTC
. TRBJ2-5 . TRBV5-8 CASSADTKETQYF TGTGCCAGCAGCGCAGATACAAAAGAGACCCAGTACTTC
TRBD2 TRBJ2-1 . TRBV27 CASSASGGLGNEQFF TGTGCCAGCAGTGCATCGGGGGGGCTAGGCAATGAGCAGTTCTTC
TRBD2 TRBJ2-7 few TRBV29-1 CSVGKRTSGYEQYF TGCAGCGTGGGAAAGAGGACTAGCGGTTACGAGCAGTACTTC
. TRBJ2-3 . TRBV2 CASSEGAGTSTDTQYF TGTGCCAGCAGTGAAGGTGCGGGGACTAGCACAGATACGCAGTATTTT
. TRBJ1-2 few TRBV12-2 CASRLGGGFMIYGYTF TGTGCAAGTCGCTTAGGAGGGGGATTTATGATCTATGGCTACACCTTC
TRBD1 TRBJ1-2 . TRBV6-5 CASTQGQGHGYTF TGTGCCAGCACCCAGGGACAGGGTCATGGCTACACCTTC
. TRBJ1-1 once TRBV21-1 CASSKDHRGTEAFF TGTGCCAGCAGCAAAGACCACAGGGGGACTGAAGCTTTCTTT
. TRBJ2-7 . TRBV30 CAWSEDWSSYEQYF TGTGCCTGGAGTGAGGACTGGAGCTCCTACGAGCAGTACTTC